This TCR beta chain was sequenced for a study of prognosis after radiotherapy for stage I lung cancer (dated by TCRdb to the early 2020s). Context from the whole study: Between April 2018 and 2019, about 20 stage I NSCLC patients were enrolled in Nanjing, China. A few patients had oligometastatic NSCLC after their primary tumor was surgically resected, and under 15 patients had newly diagnosed primary stage I lung tumors. All patients were regarded as medically inoperable, because of comorbidities in over 10 patients and refusal of surgery in roughly seven patients. The cohort was made up of some 12 men and roughly six women, with a median age of around 70 years and an age range of 53 to 84 years. Squamous cell carcinoma histology was identified in 7 or 8 patients, and adenocarcinoma histology was identified in about a dozen patients. SBRT was given in 3 to 5 fractions with a biologically effective dose of at least 100 Gy, using image-guided IMRT or VMAT. In every patient, SBRT was given without any concurrent therapy. Four of the 19 patients developed distant metastases after SBRT, at a median of approximately 7 months; the other 15 showed no significant progression. This study profiled peripheral blood TCR beta repertoires from stage I NSCLC patients before and after stereotactic body radiotherapy and linked the repertoires to distant failure. For each of the roughly 19 patients, one blood sample was taken before SBRT and one after, so the study sequenced 38 samples in total.

Two rounds of multiplex PCR were used to amplify the TCR beta CDR3 region from genomic DNA. The first PCR round used primers specific to each TRBV and TRBJ gene, and the primer sequences were filed in Chinese patent CN105087789A. Universal primers were used in the second PCR round. The Roche High Pure PCR Template Preparation Kit was used to extract genomic DNA from frozen PBMCs. Paired-end sequencing with 151 bp reads was performed on the libraries using an Illumina HiSeq 3000. Regarding the original processing steps: Raw reads lacking the multiplex PCR primer sequences were removed with CutAdapt. PEAR was used to merge high-quality paired reads into contigs. By alignment to reference sequences, MiXCR assigned TRB V, D and J gene segments to each contig. CDR3 sequences were clustered by base quality and sequence similarity to remove sequencing errors. Diversity was calculated as Shannon entropy divided by the natural log of the number of productive TCR sequences. Clonality was computed as one minus the ratio of Shannon entropy to the natural log of the number of unique clonotypes. Progression-free survival cut-offs for repertoire metrics were chosen using the Youden index of ROC curves, with analyses run in R 3.5.3. The public reads were reanalyzed by TCRdb: fastp trimming at Q25, MiXCR alignment, in-frame beta chains only. CDR3 protein sequences are deduplicated, and each keeps its most common genes and DNA. The V and J calls were determined by TCRdb, not by the authors. The sample data list 25,000 to 30,000 distinct CDR3 sequences, and around two fifths of these were observed just once. The ten largest clones add up to roughly 35% of the sample.

Paper-wide results and their limitations: No determination of tumor specificity was made for expanded TCR clones. Post-SBRT Shannon entropy and its change from baseline were lower in patients who developed distant metastases; baseline Shannon entropy was not associated with metastases. The study was limited by its small cohort and short follow-up, and the findings require independent validation. TRBV and TRBJ usage frequencies reportedly differed by metastasis status, in two V genes at baseline and in fewer than 10 V and two J genes after SBRT. A decrease in unique TCR clone counts was observed after SBRT (median roughly 10,000 before versus some 7,000 after; Wilcoxon paired P=0.011). All reported P values were unadjusted for multiple comparisons.

The CDR3, from cysteine to phenylalanine, totals 16 residues. Just CDR3 DNA is preserved here, 48 bases in frame from base 1. The CDR1 and CDR2 encoded by the germline V gene are WSHSY and SAAADI. V trim: 5 bases; J trim: 0 bases; unmatched bases: 6. All patients had node-negative disease on CT and PET/CT, and none had a history of other malignancies or had previously received chemotherapy or radiotherapy. At each of the two time points, six milliliters of peripheral venous blood were collected into EDTA tubes. PBMCs were isolated by Ficoll-Paque Plus density-gradient centrifugation. Samples were stored at -80°C immediately after collection until analysis. The sample holds many counts of this clonotype. What antigen it recognizes has not been identified. No qualities accompany the bases; no much larger clone lies one base away.

Sequenced material: PBMCs, taken before or after stereotactic body radiation therapy (not recorded which). The chain was built from TRBV10-2 and TRBJ2-2, and 7 junction bases match TRBD1. This sequence originates from a donor aged 50 or older with non-small cell lung cancer. The nucleotide sequence is given as TGCGCCAGCAGTAAAACAGGGGCCTCGAACACCGGGGAGCTGTTTTTT. Translated, this gives CASSKTGASNTGELFF.